This record looks at one TCR beta chain sequence and its context. From germline, CDR1 is LNHDA and CDR2 SQIVND (reference sequence). V gave up 4 bases and J gave up 5 bases; unmatched junction bases: 10. The CDR3 is 16 residues long. The data were taken from a study of control samples from healthy donors and cancer patients. TCRdb's table, derived via immunoSEQ multiplex PCR, lists solely in-frame clones and lacks some. The data contain over 100,000 clones, about nine tenths of them seen just once; the ten biggest clones take up about 4.2%. The receptor was isolated from a human donor in good health. The donor label of this sample is uncertain. Sequencing was performed on blood. The J gene is TRBJ2-3, the V gene TRBV19; 9 bases match TRBD2. The CDR3 protein is CASSNAGGGIVDTQYF. CDR3 DNA: TGTGCCAGTAGTAATGCGGGAGGGGGAATAGTAGATACGCAGTATTTT.